The 25 T cell receptor beta chains reported below all come from one sample, sequenced in a study of blood T cell repertoires in COVID-19. Assay used: immunoSEQ multiplex PCR; TCRdb lists only in-frame clones, some missing. The sample holds about 99,000 clones, approximately 79% seen once. The sequenced sample was peripheral blood. These receptors all come from a woman of 80 years or more with active or convalescent COVID-19.

This clone occurred once. Here the CDR3 DNA reads TGTGCCTGGAGGTCGCAGATCCATCAGCCCCAGCATTTT. It is translated as CAWRSQIHQPQHF. The V call is TRBV30, the J call TRBJ1-5; no reliable D call. The CDR3 runs 13 residues. V was shortened by 3 bases and J by 5 bases, with 11 bases between the two germline ends. CDR1 and CDR2 from the germline V gene are GTSNPN and SVGIG (reference sequence).

This chain connects TRBV10-3 to TRBJ2-3; tentative D call: TRBD1 (7 bases). Germline V lookup: CDR1 ENHRY, CDR2 SYGVKD. The V gene lost 0 bases and the J gene lost 3 bases, with 10 bases spanning the gap. This CDR3 spans 15 amino acids. The CDR3 DNA is TGTGCCATCAGTGAGTCACAGGGGAGGACAGATACGCAGTATTTT. Its translation: CAISESQGRTDTQYF.

The J gene is TRBJ2-5, the V gene TRBV4-1; 9 bases map to TRBD1. The germline gives CDR1 MGHRA, CDR2 YSYEKL. J lost 5 bases, V lost 4 bases, and 5 bases had no gene match. This CDR3 has 14 amino acids. The CDR3 region has the DNA TGCGCCAGCAGCCCGGGACAGGGAGTGGAGACCCAGTACTTC. As protein: CASSPGQGVETQYF.

The chain combines TRBV6-2 or TRBV6-3 with TRBJ2-1; D might be TRBD1 (5 bases). V dropped 5 bases and J dropped 8 bases, with 7 bases sitting between them. The CDR3 extends over 11 amino acids. Germline CDR1 MNHEY, CDR2 SVGEGT. Here the CDR3 reads CASSQGYEQFF. The CDR3 bases are TGTGCCAGCAGTCAGGGTTATGAGCAGTTCTTC.

As to this clone: The same CDR3 is also encoded by other DNA sequences in this sample. The chain combines TRBV11-1 with TRBJ2-7; TRBD2 matches at 7 bases. The length of the CDR3 is 16 residues. Germline V gives CDR1 SGHAT, CDR2 FQDESV (reference sequence). V was pared by 4 bases and J by 0 bases, with 9 bases of the junction left unmatched. The CDR3 region is CASSSPLAGGSYEQYF. The CDR3 coding sequence is TGTGCCAGCAGCTCCCCTTTAGCGGGTGGCTCCTACGAGCAGTACTTC.

Note on this clone: Sequence at one end of the junction differs from germline and may be a read error. Written as DNA, the CDR3 is TGTGCCAGCAGCTTGGATCCTAGCGGTCCCTACGAGCAGTACTTC. Its protein is CASSLDPSGPYEQYF. This chain connects TRBV5-1 to TRBJ2-7; 7 nucleotides align to TRBD2. The CDR3 loop spans 15 amino acids. The germline gives CDR1 SGHRS, CDR2 YFSETQ.

This clone was seen a few times. The rearrangement links TRBV5-1 to TRBJ1-3; D possibly corresponds to TRBD1 (6 bases). The CDR3 runs 15 residues. V lost 5 bases, J lost 3 bases, and 15 bases lay in between. Germline V lookup: CDR1 SGHRS, CDR2 YFSETQ. The CDR3 DNA reads TGCGCCAGCAGTTCCCAACAGGGTAATGGAAACACCATATATTTT. It yields the protein CASSSQQGNGNTIYF.

V gene TRBV7-8 combines with J gene TRBJ2-5; the match to TRBD2 covers 13 bases. The CDR3 has 16 residues. Looked up from germline, CDR1 is SGHVS and CDR2 is FQNEAQ. V shed 1 base, J shed 3 bases, and the junction held 2 bases outside the gene matches. The CDR3 DNA reads TGTGCCAGCAGCTTAGGGGGACTAGCGGGGAAAGAGACCCAGTACTTC. Amino acids: CASSLGGLAGKETQYF.

V usage is TRBV10-3 and J usage is TRBJ2-3, with D maybe TRBD1 (6 bases). V lost 1 base to trimming and J lost 0 bases, with 11 bases between them. From germline, CDR1 is ENHRY and CDR2 SYGVKD. This CDR3 is 16 amino acids long. In DNA form, the CDR3 reads TGTGCCATCAGTGAGTTCGTGGGGGCAAGCACAGATACGCAGTATTTT. Protein sequence: CAISEFVGASTDTQYF.

This chain uses TRBV29-1 with TRBJ2-7; D is unresolved. Trimming pared 4 bases from V and 2 bases from J, leaving 12 bases between. The germline CDR1 and CDR2 sequences are SQVTM and ANQGSEA. The CDR3 is 13 residues long. The CDR3 DNA reads as TGCAGCGTTGGGCCAATGGGCGCCTACGAGCAGTACTTC. Protein sequence: CSVGPMGAYEQYF.

The chain couples TRBV18 to TRBJ2-7; 13 positions agree with TRBD2. This CDR3 has 15 amino acids. The V and J ends lost 4 bases and 2 bases, in that order; junction bases with no gene match: 2. CDR1 and CDR2 from the germline V gene are KGHSH and LQKENI. The DNA of the CDR3 is TGTGCCAGCTCACAGGGACTAGCGGGGACCTACGAGCAGTACTTC. Its protein product is CASSQGLAGTYEQYF. Together with reference TRBV18 and TRBJ2-7, the CDR3 gives the full variable domain: NAGVMQNPRHLVRRRGQEARLRCSPMKGHSHVYWYRQLPEEGLKFMVYLQKENIIDESGMPKERFSAEFPKEGPSILRIQQVVRGDSAAYFCASSQGLAGTYEQYFGPGTRLTVT.

This chain links TRBV12-5 with TRBJ2-7, with TRBD1 matching 8 bases. Germline assignment: CDR1 LGHNT and CDR2 FRNRAP. J lost 3 bases, V lost 0 bases, and 10 bases had no gene match. CDR3 length: 17 residues. For the CDR3, the DNA is TGTGCTAGTGGTTTGGTACCCTCCAGGACAGGGCGCTACGAGCAGTACTTC. As protein: CASGLVPSRTGRYEQYF.

As regards this clone: One junction end disagrees with the germline gene, perhaps due to a read error. This chain uses TRBV5-5 with TRBJ1-2; the D gene is possibly TRBD1 (6 bases). The CDR3 runs 13 residues. Germline-derived CDR1 and CDR2 are SGHKS and YYEKEE (reference sequence). This CDR3 reads CASSPVGANGHTF. In DNA, the CDR3 is TGTGCCAGCAGCCCCGTGGGGGCCAATGGCCACACCTTC.

This chain joins TRBV10-3 and TRBJ2-5, with D possibly being TRBD2 (5 bases). CDR3 length equals 14 residues. Germline CDR1 and CDR2: ENHRY and SYGVKD. Trimming took 4 bases from V and 5 from J, leaving 14 bases between them. The CDR3 spells CAISGRTLEETQYF. The CDR3 DNA follows: TGTGCCATCAGTGGGAGGACCCTTGAGGAGACCCAGTACTTC.

This chain uses TRBV30 with TRBJ1-5; D is unclear. The CDR3 loop spans 14 amino acids. V gave up 1 base and J gave up 0 bases, with 7 bases separating them. Looked up from germline, CDR1 is GTSNPN and CDR2 is SVGIG (reference sequence). The CDR3 spells CAWSDTNSNQPQHF. CDR3 DNA sequence: TGTGCCTGGAGTGACACGAATAGCAATCAGCCCCAGCATTTT.

This clone was counted between two and nine times. The V gene is TRBV5-4, the J gene TRBJ2-7; D call uncertain. Germline V gene data show CDR1 as SGHNT and CDR2 as YYREEE (reference sequence). The CDR3 extends over 13 amino acids. The V end was cut by 0 bases, the J end by 3 bases, with 7 bases between. DNA of the CDR3: TGTGCCAGCAGCTTGGGGCAGAACTACGAGCAGTACTTC. Its protein is CASSLGQNYEQYF.

This clone has a handful of counts. The genes are TRBV24-1 and TRBJ2-5; D is possibly TRBD1 (5 bases). Per germline, CDR1 KGHDR and CDR2 SFDVKD. The germline V and J ends were trimmed by 1 base and 3 bases, with 11 bases remaining between them. The CDR3 loop spans 15 amino acids. For the CDR3, the DNA is TGTGCCACCAGTGATTTTTGGCAGGGCAAAGAGACCCAGTACTTC. Encoded protein: CATSDFWQGKETQYF.

The chain is built from TRBV9 and TRBJ2-2; the match to TRBD2 covers 10 bases. The CDR3 runs 15 residues. The J segment lost 0 bases and the V segment lost 6 bases, leaving 2 bases of the junction unmatched. Germline loops: CDR1 SGDLS, CDR2 YYNGEE. The CDR3 nucleotides read TGTGCCAGCACCGGACTAGCGGCGAACACCGGGGAGCTGTTTTTT. Protein product: CASTGLAANTGELFF. Together with reference TRBV9 and TRBJ2-2, the CDR3 gives the full variable domain: DSGVTQTPKHLITATGQRVTLRCSPRSGDLSVYWYQQSLDQGLQFLIQYYNGEERAKGNILERFSAQQFPDLHSELNLSSLELGDSALYFCASTGLAANTGELFFGEGSRLTVL.

The V call is TRBV6-5, the J call TRBJ1-4; 9 positions agree with TRBD1. The germline V gene has CDR1 MNHEY and CDR2 SVGAGI. The CDR3 is made up of 14 amino acids. Losses at the gene ends were 8 bases for V and 8 bases for J; bases not matched to a gene: 9. The CDR3 sequence is CASRTPGQGEKLFF. CDR3 sequence (DNA): TGTGCCAGCCGAACCCCGGGACAGGGAGAAAAACTGTTTTTT.

The gene calls are TRBV5-5 and TRBJ1-1; TRBD1 matches at 7 bases. Trimming took 4 bases from V and 0 from J; bases not matched to a gene: 9. The CDR3 totals 16 residues. Germline V gives CDR1 SGHKS, CDR2 YYEKEE (reference sequence). CDR3 amino acids: CASSGMTGLMNTEAFF. In nucleotides, the CDR3 is TGTGCCAGCAGCGGGATGACAGGGCTTATGAACACTGAAGCTTTCTTT.

The chain links TRBV19 to TRBJ2-7; 8 nucleotides line up with TRBD2. V trimming: 3 bases; J trimming: 3 bases; junction bases outside the gene matches: 7. CDR3 length: 15 amino acids. From germline, CDR1 is LNHDA and CDR2 SQIVND (reference sequence). CDR3 sequence (DNA): TGTGCCAGTAGTATCCGAGCGGGGGATCGCTACGAGCAGTACTTC. Translating it yields CASSIRAGDRYEQYF.

V usage is TRBV6-5 and J usage is TRBJ2-1; the match to TRBD2 covers 11 bases. The junction had 10 bases not matched to a gene; V was cut back by 9 bases and J by 6 bases. The CDR3 contains 15 residues. Germline V gives CDR1 MNHEY, CDR2 SVGAGI. CDR3 sequence (DNA): TGTGCCAGTAGAACCGGGACTAGCGGCCCCAATGAGCAGTTCTTC. Translating gives CASRTGTSGPNEQFF.

This chain joins TRBV7-8 and TRBJ2-4; 7 bases map to TRBD2. Per germline, CDR1 SGHVS and CDR2 FQNEAQ. The trim removed 2 bases at V and 4 bases at J, leaving 11 bases unmatched. This CDR3 contains 17 residues. The CDR3 loop is CASSLYWASGPKNIQYF. The CDR3 bases are TGTGCCAGCAGCTTATACTGGGCTAGCGGACCTAAAAACATTCAGTACTTC.

The rearrangement links TRBV6-5 to TRBJ1-1; D not certain. The CDR3 has 13 amino acids. CDR1 is MNHEY, CDR2 SVGAGI, per germline. With 6 bases removed from V and 5 bases from J, the gap between germline ends came to 13 bases. The CDR3 loop is CASSAGDRTEAFF. The DNA of the CDR3 is TGTGCCAGCAGCGCCGGGGATAGGACTGAAGCTTTCTTT.

This clone was counted only a few times. J is TRBJ2-1 and V is TRBV5-4; possible D gene TRBD2, 6 bases. CDR3 length: 16 amino acids. Per germline, CDR1 SGHNT and CDR2 YYREEE (reference sequence). Trimming removed 4 bases from V and 5 bases from J, with 19 bases in between. Written as DNA, the CDR3 is TGTGCCAGCAGCCAGCCCCTCCTAGCGAACGACAATGAGCAGTTCTTC. Its translation: CASSQPLLANDNEQFF.